The clone carrying this TCR beta chain was seen only a few times. TCRdb used MiXCR to reprocess the RT-PCR reads, holding one entry per CDR3 protein. The sample holds about 700,000 distinct CDR3 sequences; 11% to 15% are singletons and the top ten take roughly 3.6%. The sample taken for sequencing was memory CD4+ T cells from blood. This receptor was taken from a female donor in good health, serving as a healthy control.

The CDR3 loop is CATSDLHQLGYTF. The CDR3 DNA follows: TGTGCCACCAGTGACCTCCACCAACTGGGCTACACCTTC. The rearrangement uses TRBV24-1 and TRBJ1-2, with unresolved D. Germline CDR1 reads KGHDR; CDR2 reads SFDVKD. The V and J ends lost 4 bases and 8 bases respectively, with 13 bases between them. The CDR3 is made up of 13 amino acids.